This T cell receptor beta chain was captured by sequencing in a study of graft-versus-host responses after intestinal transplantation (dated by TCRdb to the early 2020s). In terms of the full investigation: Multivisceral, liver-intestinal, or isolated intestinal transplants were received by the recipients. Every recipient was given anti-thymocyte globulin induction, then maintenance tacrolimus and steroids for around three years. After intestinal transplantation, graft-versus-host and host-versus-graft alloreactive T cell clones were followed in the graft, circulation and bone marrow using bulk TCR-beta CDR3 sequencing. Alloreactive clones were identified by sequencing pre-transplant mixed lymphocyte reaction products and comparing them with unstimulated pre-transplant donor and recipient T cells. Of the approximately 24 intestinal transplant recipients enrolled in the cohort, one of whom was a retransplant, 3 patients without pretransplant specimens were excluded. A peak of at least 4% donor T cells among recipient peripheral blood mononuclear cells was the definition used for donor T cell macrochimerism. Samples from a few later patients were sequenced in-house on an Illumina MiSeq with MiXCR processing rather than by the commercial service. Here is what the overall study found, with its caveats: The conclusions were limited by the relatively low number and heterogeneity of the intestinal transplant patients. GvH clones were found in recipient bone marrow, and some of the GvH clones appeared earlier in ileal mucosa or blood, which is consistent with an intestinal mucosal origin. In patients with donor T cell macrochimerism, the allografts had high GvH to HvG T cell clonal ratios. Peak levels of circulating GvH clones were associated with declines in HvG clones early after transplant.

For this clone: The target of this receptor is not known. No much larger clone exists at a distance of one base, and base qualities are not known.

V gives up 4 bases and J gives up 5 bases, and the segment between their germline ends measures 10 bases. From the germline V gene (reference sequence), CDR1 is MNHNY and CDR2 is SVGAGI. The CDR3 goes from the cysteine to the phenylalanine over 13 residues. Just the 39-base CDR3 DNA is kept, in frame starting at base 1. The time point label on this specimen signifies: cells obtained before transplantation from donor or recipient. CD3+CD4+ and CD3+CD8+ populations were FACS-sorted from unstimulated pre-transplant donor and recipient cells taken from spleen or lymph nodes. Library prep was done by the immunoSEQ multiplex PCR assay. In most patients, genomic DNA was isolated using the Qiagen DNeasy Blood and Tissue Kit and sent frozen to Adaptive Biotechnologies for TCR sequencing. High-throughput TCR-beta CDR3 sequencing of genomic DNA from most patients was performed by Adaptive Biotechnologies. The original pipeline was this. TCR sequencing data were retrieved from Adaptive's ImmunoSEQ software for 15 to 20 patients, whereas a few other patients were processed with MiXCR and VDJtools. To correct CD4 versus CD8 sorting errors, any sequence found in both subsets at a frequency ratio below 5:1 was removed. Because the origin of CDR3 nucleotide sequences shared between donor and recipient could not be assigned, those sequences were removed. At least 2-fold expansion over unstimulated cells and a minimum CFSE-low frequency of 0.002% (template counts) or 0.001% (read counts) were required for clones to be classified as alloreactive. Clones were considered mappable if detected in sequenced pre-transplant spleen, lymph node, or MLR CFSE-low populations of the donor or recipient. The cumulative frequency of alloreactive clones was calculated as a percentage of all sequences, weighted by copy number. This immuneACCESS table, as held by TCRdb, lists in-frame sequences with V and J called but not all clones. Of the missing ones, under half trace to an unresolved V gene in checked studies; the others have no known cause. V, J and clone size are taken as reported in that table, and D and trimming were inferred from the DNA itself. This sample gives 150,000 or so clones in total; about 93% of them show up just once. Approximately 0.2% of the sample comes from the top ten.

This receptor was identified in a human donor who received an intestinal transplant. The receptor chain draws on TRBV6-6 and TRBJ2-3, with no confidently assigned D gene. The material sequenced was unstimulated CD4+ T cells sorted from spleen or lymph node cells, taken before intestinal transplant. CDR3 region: CASSLRWKDTQYF. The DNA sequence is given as TGTGCCAGCAGTTTAAGATGGAAAGATACGCAGTATTTT.